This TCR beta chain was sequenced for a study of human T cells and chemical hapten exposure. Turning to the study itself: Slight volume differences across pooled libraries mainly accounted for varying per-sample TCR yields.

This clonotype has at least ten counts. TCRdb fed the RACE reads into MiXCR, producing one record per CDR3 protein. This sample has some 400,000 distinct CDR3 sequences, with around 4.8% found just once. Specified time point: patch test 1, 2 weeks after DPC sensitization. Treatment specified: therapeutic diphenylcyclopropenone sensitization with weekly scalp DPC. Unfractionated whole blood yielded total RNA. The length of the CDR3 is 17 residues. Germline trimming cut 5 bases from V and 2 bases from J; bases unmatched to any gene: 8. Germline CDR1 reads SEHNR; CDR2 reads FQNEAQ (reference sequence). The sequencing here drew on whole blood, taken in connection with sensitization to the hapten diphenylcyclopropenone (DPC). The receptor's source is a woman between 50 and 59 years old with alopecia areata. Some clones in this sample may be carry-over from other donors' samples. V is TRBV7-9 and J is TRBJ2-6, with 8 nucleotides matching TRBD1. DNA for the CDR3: TGTGCCAGCAGCCCAACCTTGACAGGGGCTGGGGCCAACGTCCTGACTTTC. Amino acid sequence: CASSPTLTGAGANVLTF.